This T cell receptor (beta chain) stems from a study of radiation and T cells in renal cell carcinoma. The repertoire was sequenced with immunoSEQ multiplex PCR; TCRdb's copy has only in-frame clones and lacks some. Of some 9,800 clones listed, approximately 69% are singletons. Treatment in this sample: treatment-naive control, cytoreductive nephrectomy. Study-wide points: In nephrectomy-only tumors, top 100 clonotypes averaged approximately 40%, versus around 54% irradiated.

V lost 8 bases and J 6 bases, leaving 6 bases between the germline ends. The germline gives CDR1 LNHDA, CDR2 SQIVND (reference sequence). The CDR3 totals 10 residues. Regarding this clone: Its matching antigen is unknown. Other DNA sequences in this sample translate to the same CDR3.

This receptor was taken from a man aged 55 to 70 with renal cell carcinoma. This chain joins TRBV19 and TRBJ2-3; D ambiguous. The source material was tumor tissue, sampled from a patient whose treatment was nephrectomy without radiotherapy. The CDR3 sequence: CASFGDTQYF. DNA of the CDR3: TGTGCCAGTTTCGGGGATACGCAGTATTTT.